This T cell receptor beta chain was retrieved from a study of CD8+ T cells in alopecia areata. Study-wide results and caveats: Scalp samples also yield sequences of resident alphabeta T cells from normal skin. Researchers reported that TCR sharing among patients proved less clear than in mice, possibly HLA-linked.

The researchers isolated CD4+ and CD8+ T cells from PBMCs by sorting. The table lists this clone with a few counts. Its antigen remains unidentified. The authors extracted RNA and reverse transcribed it into cDNA as the sequencing template. Only in-frame clones appear in the TCRdb table, and some are missing; sequencing was by immunoSEQ multiplex PCR. This table has around 190,000 clones, more than 55% appearing once. The germline CDR1 and CDR2 sequences are SQVTM and ANQGSEA. Trimming took off 8 bases at V and 2 bases at J, with 13 bases between the two ends. The CDR3 totals 12 residues. The TCR originated in a human donor in good health. This chain links TRBV29-1 with TRBJ2-7, with D possibly being TRBD1 (5 bases). The material sequenced was CD8+ T cells sorted from blood. The CDR3, as DNA: TGCAGCACCCTGACAGCCACCTACGAGCAGTACTTC. It translates to CSTLTATYEQYF.